These T cell receptor beta chains were read from a single sample in a study of T cells expressing NK-cell markers. TCRdb reprocessed the 5' RACE reads and reports one entry per CDR3 protein, with no DNA. Seen in this sample are 250,000 to 300,000 distinct CDR3 sequences; the ten most common clones hold more than 3.5%. The source material was blood T cells: a sorted CD56 or NKG2C T cell subset, CD4+ or CD8+ T cells, or bulk PBMC T cells (not recorded which). These receptors all stem from a woman between 18 and 69 years old in good health. CDR3s include the opening cysteine and the closing phenylalanine or tryptophan. Each record gives: CDR3 length, J gene, V gene, CDR3 protein.

>13|TRBJ2-7|TRBV2
CASSVRGDYEQYF
>15|TRBJ1-1|TRBV20-1
CSASSPWVGNTEAFF
>14|TRBJ1-5|TRBV20-1
CSATPGRGKQPQHF
>15|TRBJ2-1|TRBV4-2
CASSQVGQDNNEQFF
>17|TRBJ2-1|TRBV27
CASSLSTSGRAWGEQFF
>15|TRBJ2-4|TRBV7-9
CASSLIGTGKNIQYF
>14|TRBJ2-1|TRBV28
CASSFASGSVEQFF
>14|TRBJ2-2|TRBV4-3
CASSRDTSTGELFF
>15|TRBJ2-2|TRBV29-1
CSVGPLAGATGELFF
>14|TRBJ2-3|TRBV10-3
CAISVDRDTDTQYF
>15|TRBJ2-3|TRBV24-1
CATSDRVGATDTQYF
>20|TRBJ2-2|TRBV28
CASSPPGTGGAGSYTGELFF
>15|TRBJ1-2|TRBV9
CASSVEPGPNYGYTF
>13|TRBJ1-2|TRBV18
CASSPTINDGYTF
>14|TRBJ1-1|TRBV18
CASSPQGAGTEAFF
>15|TRBJ2-5|TRBV4-3
CASSPKYGEGETQYF
>14|TRBJ2-2|TRBV5-4
CASSYYRGTGELFF
>14|TRBJ2-5|TRBV20-1
CSATQGWATETQYF
>13|TRBJ1-5|TRBV18
CASSPGLVQPQHF
>15|TRBJ1-1|TRBV12-3/TRBV12-4
CASSSLTGGGTEAFF
>15|TRBJ2-1|TRBV5-4
CASSWRVGQVDEQFF
>15|TRBJ2-7|TRBV20-1
CSARAFQGALNEQYF
>15|TRBJ1-4|TRBV5-8
CASSLGTGGIEKLFF
>15|TRBJ2-7|TRBV28
CASSSTGTGRGEQYF